This T cell receptor beta chain was recovered during a study of regulatory T cells in long-lasting Graves disease. For the study at large: Over 5 years on antithyroid drugs plus positive TSH receptor antibodies marked Graves' disease as persistent. Study-wide results and limits: There were preferences for TRBV28, TRBJ1-2 and TRBJ2-5 in persistent disease.

The time point was: persistent/refractory GD, antithyroid drugs over 5 years with positive TRAb. The TCR library was made from RNA that had been extracted from PBMCs in TRIzol. EDTA tubes were used for drawing around 9.7 milliliters of peripheral blood. Arm-PCR with iRepertoire HTBI primers amplified the CDR3 regions for these TCR beta libraries. Per the study methods: Identification of gene segments yielded some 60 TRBV and more than eleven TRBJ across samples. TCRdb independently ran MiXCR on the multiplex PCR reads; one entry per CDR3 protein. TCRdb, not the original authors, processed these V and J calls. This table has fewer than 450,000 distinct CDR3 sequences, about 20% appearing once. This clonotype showed up just a few times. Its antigen is unidentified. There are 13 residues in the CDR3. The V gene's germline CDR1 is SGHDN and CDR2 FVKESK. With 6 bases removed from V and 3 bases from J, the gap between germline ends came to 12 bases.

Sequencing used peripheral blood mononuclear cells (PBMCs), obtained when the disease was refractory, from a patient treated with antithyroid drugs. V usage is TRBV14 and J usage is TRBJ2-7; a weak D match, TRBD1 (6 bases). This sequence was found in a female donor with Graves disease. CDR3 sequence (DNA): TGTGCCAGCAGACCGGACAGCAGCTACGAGCAGTACTTC. This codes for CASRPDSSYEQYF.